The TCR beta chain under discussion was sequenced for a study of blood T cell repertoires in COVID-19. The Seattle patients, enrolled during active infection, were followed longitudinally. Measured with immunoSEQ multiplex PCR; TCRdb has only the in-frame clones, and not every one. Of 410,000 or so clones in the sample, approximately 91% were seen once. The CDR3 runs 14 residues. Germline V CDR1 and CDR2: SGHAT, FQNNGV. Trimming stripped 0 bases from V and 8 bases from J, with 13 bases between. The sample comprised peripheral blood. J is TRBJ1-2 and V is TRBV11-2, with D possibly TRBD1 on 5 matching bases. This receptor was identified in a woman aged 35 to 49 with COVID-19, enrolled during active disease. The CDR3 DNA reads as TGTGCCAGCAGCTTAGATCTGACAGACGAAGGCTACACCTTC. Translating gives CASSLDLTDEGYTF.